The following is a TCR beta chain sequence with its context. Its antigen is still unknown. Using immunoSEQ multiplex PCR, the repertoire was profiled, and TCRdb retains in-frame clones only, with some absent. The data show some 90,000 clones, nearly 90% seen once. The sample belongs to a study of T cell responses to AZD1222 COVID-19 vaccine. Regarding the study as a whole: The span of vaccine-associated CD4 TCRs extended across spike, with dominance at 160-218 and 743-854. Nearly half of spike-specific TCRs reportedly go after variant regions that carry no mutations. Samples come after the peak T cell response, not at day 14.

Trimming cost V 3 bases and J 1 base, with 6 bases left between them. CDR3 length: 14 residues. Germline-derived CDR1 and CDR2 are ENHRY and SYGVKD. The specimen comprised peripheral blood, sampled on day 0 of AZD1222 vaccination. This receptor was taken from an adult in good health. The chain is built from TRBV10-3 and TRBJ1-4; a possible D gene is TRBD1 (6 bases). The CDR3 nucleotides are TGTGCCATCAGTGAAGGGGGAACTAATGAAAAACTGTTTTTT. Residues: CAISEGGTNEKLFF.